This T cell receptor beta chain derives from a study of blood T cell repertoires in COVID-19. Only in-frame clones appear in the TCRdb table, and some are missing; sequencing was by immunoSEQ multiplex PCR. Among approximately 330,000 clones listed, roughly 88% were seen once. The J segment lost 6 bases and the V segment lost 4 bases, leaving 7 bases of the junction unmatched. This CDR3 region has 15 residues. Germline assignment: CDR1 MGHRA and CDR2 YSYEKL. The genes are TRBV4-1 and TRBJ2-2; 8 nucleotides agree with TRBD1. The source material was peripheral blood. The receptor was derived from a woman in her fifties or sixties with active or convalescent COVID-19. For the CDR3, the DNA is TGCGCCAGCAGCCGGGCAGGGGGCAGGCCCGGGGAGCTGTTTTTT. This gives the protein CASSRAGGRPGELFF.